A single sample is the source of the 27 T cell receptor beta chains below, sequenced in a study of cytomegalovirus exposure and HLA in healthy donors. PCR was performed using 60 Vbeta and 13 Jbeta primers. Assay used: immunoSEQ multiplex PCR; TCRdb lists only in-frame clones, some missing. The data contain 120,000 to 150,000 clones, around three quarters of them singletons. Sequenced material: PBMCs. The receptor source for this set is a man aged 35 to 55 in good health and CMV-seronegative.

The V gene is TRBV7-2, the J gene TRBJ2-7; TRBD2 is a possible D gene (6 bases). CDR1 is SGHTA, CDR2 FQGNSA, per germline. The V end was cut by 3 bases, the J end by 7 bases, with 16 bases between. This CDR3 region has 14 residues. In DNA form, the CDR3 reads TGTGCCAGCAGCTTGACCGGGTCCGGGAGAGAGCAGTACTTC. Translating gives CASSLTGSGREQYF.

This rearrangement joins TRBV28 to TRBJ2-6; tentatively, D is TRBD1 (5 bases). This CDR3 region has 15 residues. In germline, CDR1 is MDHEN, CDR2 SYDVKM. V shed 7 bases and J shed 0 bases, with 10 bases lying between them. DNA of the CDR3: TGTGCCAGCACAGGGTCAAGCTCTGGGGCCAACGTCCTGACTTTC. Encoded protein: CASTGSSSGANVLTF. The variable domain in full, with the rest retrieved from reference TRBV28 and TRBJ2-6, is DVKVTQSSRYLVKRTGEKVFLECVQDMDHENMFWYRQDPGLGLRLIYFSYDVKMKEKGDIPEGYSVSREKKERFSLILESASTNQTSMYLCASTGSSSGANVLTFGAGSRLTVL.

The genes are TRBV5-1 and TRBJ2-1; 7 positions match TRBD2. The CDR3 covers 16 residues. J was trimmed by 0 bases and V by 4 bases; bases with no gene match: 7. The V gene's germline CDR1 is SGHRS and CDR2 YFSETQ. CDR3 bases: TGCGCCAGCAGCGGGGGACTATCAACCTCCTACAATGAGCAGTTCTTC. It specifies CASSGGLSTSYNEQFF.

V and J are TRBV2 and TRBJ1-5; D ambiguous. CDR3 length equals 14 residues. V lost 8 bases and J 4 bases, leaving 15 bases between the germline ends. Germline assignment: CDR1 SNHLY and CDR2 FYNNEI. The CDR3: CASSREGRNQPQHF. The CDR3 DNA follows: TGTGCCAGCTCTAGGGAGGGCAGGAATCAGCCCCAGCATTTT.

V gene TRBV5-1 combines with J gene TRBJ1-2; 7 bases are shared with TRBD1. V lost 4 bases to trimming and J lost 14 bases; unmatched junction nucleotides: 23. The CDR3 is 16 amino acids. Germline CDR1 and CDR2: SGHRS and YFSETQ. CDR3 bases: TGCGCCAGCAGCCTTGTGACCCCTGGACAGGCCCGTGGAAGGACCTTC. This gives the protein CASSLVTPGQARGRTF.

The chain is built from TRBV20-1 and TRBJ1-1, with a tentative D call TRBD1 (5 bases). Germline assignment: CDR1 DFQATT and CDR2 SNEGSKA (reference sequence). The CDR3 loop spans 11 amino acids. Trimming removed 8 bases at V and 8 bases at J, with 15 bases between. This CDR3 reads CSTPRGREAFF. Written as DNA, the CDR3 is TGCAGTACCCCGCGGGGACGCGAAGCTTTCTTT.

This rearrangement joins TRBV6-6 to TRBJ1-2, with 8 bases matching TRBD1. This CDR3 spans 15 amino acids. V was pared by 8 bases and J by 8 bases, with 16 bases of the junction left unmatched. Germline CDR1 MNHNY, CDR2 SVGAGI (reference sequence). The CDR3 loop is CASGRGQEGSYGYTF. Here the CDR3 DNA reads TGTGCCAGCGGAAGGGGACAGGAAGGTTCGTACGGCTACACCTTC.

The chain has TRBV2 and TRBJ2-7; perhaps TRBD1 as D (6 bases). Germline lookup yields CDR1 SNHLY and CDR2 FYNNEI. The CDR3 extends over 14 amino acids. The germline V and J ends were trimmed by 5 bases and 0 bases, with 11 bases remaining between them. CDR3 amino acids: CASSSQGYSYEQYF. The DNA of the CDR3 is TGTGCCAGCAGTTCACAGGGATACTCCTACGAGCAGTACTTC.

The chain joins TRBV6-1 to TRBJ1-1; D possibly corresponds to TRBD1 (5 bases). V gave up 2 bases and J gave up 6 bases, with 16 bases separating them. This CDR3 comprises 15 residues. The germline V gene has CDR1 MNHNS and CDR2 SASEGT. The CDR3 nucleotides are TGTGCCAGCAGTGAATCCGCTGGGGGAGGGGCTGAAGCTTTCTTT. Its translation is CASSESAGGGAEAFF.

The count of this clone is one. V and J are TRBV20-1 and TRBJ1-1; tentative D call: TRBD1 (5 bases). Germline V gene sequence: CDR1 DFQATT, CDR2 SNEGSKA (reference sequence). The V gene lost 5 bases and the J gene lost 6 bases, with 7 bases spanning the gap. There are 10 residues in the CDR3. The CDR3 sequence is CSAARAEAFF. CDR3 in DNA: TGCAGTGCTGCCAGGGCTGAAGCTTTCTTT.

The CDR3 DNA sequence: TGTGCCAGCAGCTCCAGAACAGGGAGAAGGATAGACACTGAAGCTTTCTTT. Its protein product is CASSSRTGRRIDTEAFF. The chain joins TRBV7-9 to TRBJ1-1; tentatively, D is TRBD1 (6 bases). V was shortened by 4 bases and J by 3 bases, with 21 bases between the two germline ends. This CDR3 has 17 amino acids. Looked up from germline, CDR1 is SEHNR and CDR2 is FQNEAQ (reference sequence). The whole variable domain, filled in from reference TRBV7-9 and TRBJ1-1, reads DTGVSQNPRHKITKRGQNVTFRCDPISEHNRLYWYRQTLGQGPEFLTYFQNEAQLEKSRLLSDRFSAERPKGSFSTLEIQRTEQGDSAMYLCASSSRTGRRIDTEAFFGQGTRLTVV.

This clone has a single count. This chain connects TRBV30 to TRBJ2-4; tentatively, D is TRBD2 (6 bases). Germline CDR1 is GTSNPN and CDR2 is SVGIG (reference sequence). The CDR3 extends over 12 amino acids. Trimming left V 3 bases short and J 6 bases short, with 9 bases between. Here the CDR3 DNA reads TGTGCCTGGAGGCGGGACCCAAACATTCAGTACTTC. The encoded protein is CAWRRDPNIQYF.

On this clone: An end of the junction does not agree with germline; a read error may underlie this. The DNA for the CDR3 is TGCGCCAGCAGGTTGGCCCTTCCCGACTATGGCTACACCTTC. This gives the protein CASRLALPDYGYTF. J is TRBJ1-2 and V is TRBV5-1; D ambiguous. This CDR3 is built from 14 residues. CDR1 and CDR2 from the germline V gene are SGHRS and YFSETQ.

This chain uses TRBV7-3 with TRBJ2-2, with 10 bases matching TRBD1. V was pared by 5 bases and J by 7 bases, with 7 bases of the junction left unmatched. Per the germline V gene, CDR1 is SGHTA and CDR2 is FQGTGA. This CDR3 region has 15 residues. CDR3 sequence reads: CASSQTGTGVGELFF. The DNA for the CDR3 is TGTGCCAGCAGCCAAACCGGGACAGGGGTCGGGGAGCTGTTTTTT.

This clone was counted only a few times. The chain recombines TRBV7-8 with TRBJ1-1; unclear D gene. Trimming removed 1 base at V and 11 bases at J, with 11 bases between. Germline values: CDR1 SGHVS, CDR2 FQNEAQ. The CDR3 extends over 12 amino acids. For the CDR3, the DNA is TGTGCCAGCAGCTTAGTTCCTCTTGAGGCTTTCTTT. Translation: CASSLVPLEAFF.

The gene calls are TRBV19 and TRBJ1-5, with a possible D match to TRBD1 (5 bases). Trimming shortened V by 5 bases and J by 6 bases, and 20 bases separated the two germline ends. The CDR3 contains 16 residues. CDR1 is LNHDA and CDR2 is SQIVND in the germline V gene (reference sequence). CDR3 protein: CASSLHRRDSGQPQHF. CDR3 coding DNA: TGTGCCAGTAGTCTTCATCGGCGGGACTCTGGTCAGCCCCAGCATTTT.

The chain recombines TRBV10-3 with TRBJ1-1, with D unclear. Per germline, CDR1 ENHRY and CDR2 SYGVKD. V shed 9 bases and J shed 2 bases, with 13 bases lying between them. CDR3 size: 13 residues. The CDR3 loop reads CAISPYSNTEAFF. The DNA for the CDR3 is TGTGCCATAAGTCCGTATTCCAACACTGAAGCTTTCTTT.

The CDR3 nucleotides read TGTGCCAGCAGCTGGAGCGGGGGGGTTTACAATGAGCAGTTCTTC. This translates into CASSWSGGVYNEQFF. The chain employs TRBV7-6 and TRBJ2-1; TRBD2 matches 10 bases. The CDR3 runs 15 residues. J gave up 4 bases and V 4 bases, and 4 bases lay outside the gene matches. Germline V gene lookup returns CDR1 SGHVS and CDR2 FNYEAQ. Full variable domain (outside the CDR3, taken from reference TRBV7-6 and TRBJ2-1): GAGVSQSPRYKVTKRGQDVALRCDPISGHVSLYWYRQALGQGPEFLTYFNYEAQQDKSGLPNDRFSAERPEGSISTLTIQRTEQRDSAMYRCASSWSGGVYNEQFFGPGTRLTVL.

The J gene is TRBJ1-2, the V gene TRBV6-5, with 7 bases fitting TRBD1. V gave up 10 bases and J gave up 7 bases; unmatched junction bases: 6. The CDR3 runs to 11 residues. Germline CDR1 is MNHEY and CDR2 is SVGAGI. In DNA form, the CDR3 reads TGTGCCACAGGGACAGCCTGTGGCTACACCTTC. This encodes CATGTACGYTF.

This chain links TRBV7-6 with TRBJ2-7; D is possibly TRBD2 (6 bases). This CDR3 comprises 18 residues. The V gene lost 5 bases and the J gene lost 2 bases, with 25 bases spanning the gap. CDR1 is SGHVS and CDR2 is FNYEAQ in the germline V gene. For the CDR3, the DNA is TGTGCCAGCAGCGACGTACGGGCGAGTGGGAGGACAACCTACGAGCAGTACTTC. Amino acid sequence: CASSDVRASGRTTYEQYF. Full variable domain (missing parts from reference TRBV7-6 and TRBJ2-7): GAGVSQSPRYKVTKRGQDVALRCDPISGHVSLYWYRQALGQGPEFLTYFNYEAQQDKSGLPNDRFSAERPEGSISTLTIQRTEQRDSAMYRCASSDVRASGRTTYEQYFGPGTRLTVT.

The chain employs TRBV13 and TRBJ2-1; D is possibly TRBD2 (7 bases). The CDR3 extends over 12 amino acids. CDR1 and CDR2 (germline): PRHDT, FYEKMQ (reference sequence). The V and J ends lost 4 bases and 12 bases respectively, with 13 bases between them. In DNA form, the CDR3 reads TGTGCCAGCAGCTATTGGGGGGGCGGGCAGTTCTTC. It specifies CASSYWGGGQFF.

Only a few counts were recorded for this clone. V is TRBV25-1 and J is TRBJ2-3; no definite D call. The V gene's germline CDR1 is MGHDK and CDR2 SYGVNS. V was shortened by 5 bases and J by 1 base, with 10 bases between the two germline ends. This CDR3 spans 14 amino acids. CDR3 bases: TGTGCCAGCAGTCCAATGAGGCGCACAGATACGCAGTATTTT. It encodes CASSPMRRTDTQYF. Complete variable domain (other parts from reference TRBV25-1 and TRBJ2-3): EADIYQTPRYLVIGTGKKITLECSQTMGHDKMYWYQQDPGMELHLIHYSYGVNSTEKGDLSSESTVSRIRTEHFPLTLESARPSHTSQYLCASSPMRRTDTQYFGPGTRLTVL.

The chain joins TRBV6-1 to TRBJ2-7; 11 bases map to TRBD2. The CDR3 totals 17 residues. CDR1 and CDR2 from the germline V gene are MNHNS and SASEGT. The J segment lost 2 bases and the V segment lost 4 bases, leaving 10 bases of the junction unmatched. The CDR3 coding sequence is TGTGCCAGCAGTGTACTAGCGGGGGCAACCGGGGCCTACGAGCAGTACTTC. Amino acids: CASSVLAGATGAYEQYF.

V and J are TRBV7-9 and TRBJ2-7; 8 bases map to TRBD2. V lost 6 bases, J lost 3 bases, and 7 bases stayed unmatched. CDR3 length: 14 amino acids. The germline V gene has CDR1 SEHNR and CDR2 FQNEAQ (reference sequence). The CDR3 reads CASSTQGLGYEQYF. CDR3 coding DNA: TGTGCCAGCAGTACTCAGGGACTAGGCTACGAGCAGTACTTC.

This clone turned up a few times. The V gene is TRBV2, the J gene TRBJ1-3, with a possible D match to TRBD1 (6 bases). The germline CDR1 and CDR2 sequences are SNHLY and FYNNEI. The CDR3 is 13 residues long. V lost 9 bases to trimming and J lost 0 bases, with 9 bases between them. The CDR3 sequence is CASQGSSGNTIYF. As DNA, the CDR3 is TGTGCCAGTCAGGGGAGCTCTGGAAACACCATATATTTT.

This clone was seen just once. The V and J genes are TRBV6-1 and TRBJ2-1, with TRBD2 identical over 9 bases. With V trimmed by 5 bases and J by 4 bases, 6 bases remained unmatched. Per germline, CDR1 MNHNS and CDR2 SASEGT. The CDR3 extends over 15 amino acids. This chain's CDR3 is CASSWSGGPYNEQFF. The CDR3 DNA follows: TGTGCCAGCAGTTGGAGCGGGGGGCCTTACAATGAGCAGTTCTTC.

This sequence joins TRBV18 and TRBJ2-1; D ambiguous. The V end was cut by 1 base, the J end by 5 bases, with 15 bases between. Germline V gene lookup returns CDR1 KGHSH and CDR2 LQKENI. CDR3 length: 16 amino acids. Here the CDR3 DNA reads TGTGCCAGCTCACCACTAGAAATAGGAACTAACAATGAGCAGTTCTTC. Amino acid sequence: CASSPLEIGTNNEQFF.